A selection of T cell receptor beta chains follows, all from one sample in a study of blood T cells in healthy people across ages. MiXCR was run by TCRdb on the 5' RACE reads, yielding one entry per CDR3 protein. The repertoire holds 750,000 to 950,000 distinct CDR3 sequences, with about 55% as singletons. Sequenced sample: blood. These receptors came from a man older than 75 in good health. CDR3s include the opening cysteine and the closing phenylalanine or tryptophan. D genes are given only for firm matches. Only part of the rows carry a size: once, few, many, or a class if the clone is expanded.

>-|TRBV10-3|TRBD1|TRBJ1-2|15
CAISKDRGLVDGYTF
TGTGCCATCAGCAAAGACAGGGGTTTGGTGGATGGCTACACCTTC
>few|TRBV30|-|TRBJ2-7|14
CAWSVRRGAYEQYF
TGTGCCTGGAGTGTAAGGAGGGGCGCGTACGAGCAGTACTTC
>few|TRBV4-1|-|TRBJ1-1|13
CASSQVYFTEAFF
TGCGCCAGCAGCCAAGTCTATTTCACTGAAGCTTTCTTT
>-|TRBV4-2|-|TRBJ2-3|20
CASSQDLVAGGAVGHRYAYF
-
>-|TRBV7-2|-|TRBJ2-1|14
CASSLLRSYNEQFF
TGTGCCAGCAGCCTGTTAAGATCCTACAATGAGCAGTTCTTC
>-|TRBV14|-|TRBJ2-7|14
CASSRPGPPYEQYF
TGTGCCAGCAGCCGACCGGGACCCCCCTACGAGCAGTACTTC
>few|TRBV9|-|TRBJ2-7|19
CASSVDKRAREFSSYEQYF
TGTGCCAGCAGCGTAGATAAGCGGGCTCGCGAATTTAGCTCCTACGAGCAGTACTTC
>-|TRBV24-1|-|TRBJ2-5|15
CATSDPRGNQETQYF
TGTGCCACCAGTGATCCGCGGGGAAACCAAGAGACCCAGTACTTC
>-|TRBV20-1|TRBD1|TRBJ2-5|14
CSARVTGAVETQYF
TGCAGTGCTAGAGTGACAGGGGCTGTGGAGACCCAGTACTTC
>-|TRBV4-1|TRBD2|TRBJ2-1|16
CASSQVSGRPYNEQFF
TGCGCCAGCAGCCAAGTAAGCGGGAGGCCCTACAATGAGCAGTTCTTC
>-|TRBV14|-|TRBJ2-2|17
CASSPYWAGRNTGELFF
TGTGCCAGCAGCCCGTATTGGGCAGGGAGAAACACCGGGGAGCTGTTTTTT
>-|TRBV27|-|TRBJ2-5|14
CASSLERREETQYF
TGTGCCAGCAGTTTGGAGAGGAGGGAGGAGACCCAGTACTTC
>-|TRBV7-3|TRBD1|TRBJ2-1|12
CASGLRTGVQFF
TGTGCCAGCGGCTTAAGGACAGGGGTGCAGTTCTTC
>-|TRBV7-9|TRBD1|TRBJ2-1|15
CASSPQQGASNEQFF
TGTGCCAGCAGCCCCCAACAGGGGGCAAGCAATGAGCAGTTCTTC
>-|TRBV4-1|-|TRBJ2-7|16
CASSQYSAGSSYEQYF
TGCGCCAGCAGCCAATACTCGGCAGGGAGCTCCTACGAGCAGTACTTC
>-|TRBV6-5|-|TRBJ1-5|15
CASSTGVSSNQPQHF
TGTGCCAGCAGTACCGGGGTTTCTAGCAATCAGCCCCAGCATTTT
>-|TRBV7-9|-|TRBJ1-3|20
CASSSTKESPGTPSGNTIYF
TGTGCCAGCAGCTCCACGAAAGAATCCCCCGGGACACCCTCTGGAAACACCATATATTTT
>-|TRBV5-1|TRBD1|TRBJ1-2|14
CASSFGQGAPGYTF
TGCGCTAGCAGCTTCGGACAGGGGGCTCCTGGCTACACCTTC
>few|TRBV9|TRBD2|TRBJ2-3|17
CASSVGASGRTTDTQYF
TGTGCCAGCAGCGTAGGGGCTAGCGGGAGGACGACAGATACGCAGTATTTT
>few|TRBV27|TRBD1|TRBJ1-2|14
CASSRPGQTYGYTF
TGTGCCAGCAGCCGACCGGGACAGACCTATGGCTACACCTTC
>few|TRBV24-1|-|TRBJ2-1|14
CATSDLRAGNEQFF
TGTGCCACCAGTGATTTGAGGGCAGGCAATGAGCAGTTCTTC
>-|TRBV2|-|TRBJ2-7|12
CASSDYSYEQYF
TGTGCCAGCAGTGACTACAGCTACGAGCAGTACTTC
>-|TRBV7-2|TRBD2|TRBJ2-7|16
CASSLAVSGRAFEQYF
TGTGCCAGCAGCTTAGCGGTGAGCGGGAGGGCCTTCGAGCAGTACTTC
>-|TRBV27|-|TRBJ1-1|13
CASSLSWGCEAFF
TGTGCCAGCAGTTTATCGTGGGGGTGTGAAGCTTTCTTT
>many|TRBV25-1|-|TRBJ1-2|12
CASRQGLYGYTF
TGTGCCAGCAGGCAGGGCCTTTATGGCTACACCTTC
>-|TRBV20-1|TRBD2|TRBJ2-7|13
CSARGGRASEQYF
TGCAGTGCTAGGGGTGGGAGGGCAAGCGAGCAGTACTTC
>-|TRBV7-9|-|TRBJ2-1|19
CASSYSKIKQGKLYNEQFF
TGTGCCAGCAGCTATTCCAAGATAAAACAGGGAAAGCTCTACAATGAGCAGTTCTTC
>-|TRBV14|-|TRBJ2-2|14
CASSQDFNTGELFF
TGTGCCAGCAGCCAGGACTTCAACACCGGGGAGCTGTTTTTT
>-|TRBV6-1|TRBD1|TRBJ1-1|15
CASSEQDRVNTEAFF
TGTGCCAGCAGTGAACAGGACAGGGTGAACACTGAAGCTTTCTTT
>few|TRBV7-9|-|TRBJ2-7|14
CASSLTAQAYEQYF
TGTGCCAGCAGCTTAACGGCCCAGGCCTACGAGCAGTACTTC
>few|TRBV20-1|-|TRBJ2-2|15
CSAREVQANTGELFF
TGCAGTGCTAGAGAGGTACAGGCGAACACCGGGGAGCTGTTTTTT
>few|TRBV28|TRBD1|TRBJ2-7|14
CASRNPGTAYEQYF
TGTGCCAGCAGGAACCCCGGGACAGCCTACGAGCAGTACTTC
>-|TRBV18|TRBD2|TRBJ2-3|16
CASSPGIIAGADTQYF
TGTGCCAGCTCACCAGGTATAATAGCGGGAGCAGATACGCAGTATTTT
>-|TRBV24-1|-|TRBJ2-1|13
CATSGRVDNEQFF
TGTGCCACCAGTGGCAGGGTCGACAATGAGCAGTTCTTC
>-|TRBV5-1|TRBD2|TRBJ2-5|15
CASSLEASGWETQYF
TGCGCCAGCAGCTTGGAGGCTAGCGGGTGGGAGACCCAGTACTTC
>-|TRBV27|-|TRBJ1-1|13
CASSSRVGTEAFF
TGTGCCAGCAGTTCCCGAGTCGGCACTGAAGCTTTCTTT
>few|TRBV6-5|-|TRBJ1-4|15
CASMAPARRGEKLFF
TGTGCCAGCATGGCGCCAGCCCGACGAGGGGAAAAACTGTTTTTT
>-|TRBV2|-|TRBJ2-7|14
CASSNQGLSYEQYF
TGTGCCAGCAGTAACCAGGGGCTATCCTACGAGCAGTACTTC
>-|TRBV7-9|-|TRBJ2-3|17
CASSLAKWFERPDTQYF
TGTGCCAGCAGCTTAGCGAAATGGTTCGAACGTCCGGATACGCAGTATTTT
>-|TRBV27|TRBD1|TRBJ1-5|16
CASSPRDRGRSQPQHF
TGTGCCAGCAGTCCCCGGGACAGGGGGCGCAGTCAGCCCCAGCATTTT
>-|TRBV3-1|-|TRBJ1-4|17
CASSQDWGGATNEKLFF
TGTGCCAGCAGCCAAGATTGGGGGGGTGCAACTAATGAAAAACTGTTTTTT
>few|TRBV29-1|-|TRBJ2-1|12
CSGGAAYNEQFF
TGCAGCGGAGGAGCTGCCTACAATGAGCAGTTCTTC
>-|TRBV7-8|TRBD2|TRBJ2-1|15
CASSPIAGGFHEQFF
TGTGCCAGCAGCCCCATCGCGGGAGGGTTTCATGAGCAGTTCTTC
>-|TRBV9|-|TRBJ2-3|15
CASGLQASSTDTQYF
TGTGCCAGCGGACTACAGGCATCTAGCACAGATACGCAGTATTTT
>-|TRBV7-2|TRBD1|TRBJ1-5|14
CASSLTTGNQPQHF
TGTGCCAGCAGCTTAACGACAGGGAATCAGCCCCAGCATTTT
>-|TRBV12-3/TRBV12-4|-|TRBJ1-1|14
CASTIGTPNTEAFF
TGTGCCAGCACCATCGGGACACCGAACACTGAAGCTTTCTTT
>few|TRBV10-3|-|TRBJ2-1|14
CAITAGSSYNEQFF
TGTGCCATCACCGCGGGTAGCTCCTACAATGAGCAGTTCTTC
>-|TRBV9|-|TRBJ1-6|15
CASSFGQGDNSPLHF
TGTGCCAGCAGCTTCGGACAAGGGGATAATTCACCCCTCCACTTT
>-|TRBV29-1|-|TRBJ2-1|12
CSVCVGYNEQFF
TGCAGCGTTTGCGTTGGGTACAATGAGCAGTTCTTC